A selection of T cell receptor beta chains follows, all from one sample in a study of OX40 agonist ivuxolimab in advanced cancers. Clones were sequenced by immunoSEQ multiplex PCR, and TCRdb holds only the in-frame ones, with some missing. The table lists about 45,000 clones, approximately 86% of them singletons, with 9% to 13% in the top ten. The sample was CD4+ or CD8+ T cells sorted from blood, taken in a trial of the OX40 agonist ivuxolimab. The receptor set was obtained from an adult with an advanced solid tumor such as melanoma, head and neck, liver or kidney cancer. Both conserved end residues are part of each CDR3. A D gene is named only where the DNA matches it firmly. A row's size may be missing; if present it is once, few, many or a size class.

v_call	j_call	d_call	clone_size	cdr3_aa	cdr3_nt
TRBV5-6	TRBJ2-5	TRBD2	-	CASSSHLAGGVETQYF	TGTGCCAGCAGCTCCCACTTAGCGGGAGGGGTGGAGACCCAGTACTTC
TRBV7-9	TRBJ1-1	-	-	CASSLGPGQGTEAFF	TGTGCCAGCAGCTTAGGTCCGGGGCAGGGGACTGAAGCTTTCTTT
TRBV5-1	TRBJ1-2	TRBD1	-	CASNSGTGDGYTF	TGCGCCAGCAACTCCGGGACAGGGGATGGCTACACCTTC
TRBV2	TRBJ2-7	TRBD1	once	CASERGQNEQYF	TGTGCCAGCGAAAGGGGGCAGAACGAGCAGTACTTC
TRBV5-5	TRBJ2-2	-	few	CASSQKGFGDTGELFF	TGTGCCAGCAGCCAGAAAGGATTTGGGGACACCGGGGAGCTGTTTTTT
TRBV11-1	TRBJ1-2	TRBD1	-	CASSLRTGHYGYTF	TGTGCCAGCAGCTTAAGGACAGGACACTATGGCTACACCTTC
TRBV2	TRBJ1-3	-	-	CALLRGNTIYF	TGTGCCCTCCTTCGAGGAAACACCATATATTTT
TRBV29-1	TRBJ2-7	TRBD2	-	CSVAGTSGGGSYEQYF	TGCAGCGTTGCCGGGACTAGCGGGGGGGGATCCTACGAGCAGTACTTC
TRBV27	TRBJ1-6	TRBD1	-	CASSPGQGARDSPLHF	TGTGCCAGCAGTCCCGGCCAGGGGGCGCGGGATTCACCCCTCCACTTT
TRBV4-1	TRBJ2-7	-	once	CASSQGVGVRGEQYF	TGCGCCAGCAGCCAAGGAGTGGGGGTCAGGGGCGAGCAGTACTTC
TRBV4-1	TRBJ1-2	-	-	CASSHPDGALGYGYTF	TGCGCCAGCAGCCACCCAGACGGAGCCCTCGGCTATGGCTACACCTTC
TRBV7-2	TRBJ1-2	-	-	CASSPSGAGYGYTF	TGTGCCAGCAGCCCGTCGGGGGCTGGCTATGGCTACACCTTC
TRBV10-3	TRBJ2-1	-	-	CAISELETSYNEQFF	TGTGCCATCAGTGAGTTGGAGACGTCCTACAATGAGCAGTTCTTC
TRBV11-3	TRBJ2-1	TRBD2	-	CASSMGAGGHEQFF	TGTGCCAGCAGCATGGGGGCGGGAGGGCATGAGCAGTTCTTC
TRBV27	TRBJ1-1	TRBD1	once	CASSYRDRAFF	TGTGCCAGCAGCTACCGGGACAGGGCTTTCTTT
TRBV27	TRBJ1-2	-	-	CASSLSGRGGDYGYTF	TGTGCCAGCAGTTTATCGGGGCGGGGCGGAGACTATGGCTACACCTTC
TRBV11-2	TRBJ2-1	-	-	CASSFGLYNEQFF	TGTGCCAGCAGCTTCGGACTGTACAATGAGCAGTTCTTC
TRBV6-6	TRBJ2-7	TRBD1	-	CASSYFGTGHYEQYF	TGTGCCAGCAGTTACTTTGGGACAGGGCACTACGAGCAGTACTTC
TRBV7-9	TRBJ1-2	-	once	CASSLPGPGARVFGYGYTF	TGTGCCAGCAGCTTACCGGGGCCGGGGGCGCGGGTATTCGGCTATGGCTACACCTTC
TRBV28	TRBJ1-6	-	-	CASSLGAFWNSPLHF	TGTGCCAGCAGTTTGGGGGCCTTTTGGAATTCACCCCTCCACTTT
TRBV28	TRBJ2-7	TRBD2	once	CASSRLTSGRAHEQYF	TGTGCCAGCAGCCGGTTGACTAGCGGGAGGGCCCACGAGCAGTACTTC
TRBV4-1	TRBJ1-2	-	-	CASSQYQGSNYGYTF	TGCGCCAGCAGCCAGTATCAGGGCAGCAACTATGGCTACACCTTC
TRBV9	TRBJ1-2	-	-	CASSVRDINYGYTF	TGTGCCAGCAGCGTCCGGGACATTAACTATGGCTACACCTTC
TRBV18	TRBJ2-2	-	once	CASLIYPGDVGELFF	TGTGCCAGCTTGATCTATCCAGGGGATGTCGGGGAGCTGTTTTTT
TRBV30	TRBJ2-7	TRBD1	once	CAWSVGGQGYEQYF	TGTGCCTGGAGTGTAGGGGGACAGGGCTACGAGCAGTACTTC
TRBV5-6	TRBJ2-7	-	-	CASSFVGHAGQYF	TGTGCCAGCAGCTTTGTGGGACATGCAGGTCAGTACTTC
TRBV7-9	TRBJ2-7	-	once	CASSSSKSYEQYF	TGTGCCAGCAGCTCCTCTAAATCCTACGAGCAGTACTTC
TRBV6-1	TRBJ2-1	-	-	CANGPSGNEQFF	TGTGCCAACGGGCCCAGCGGGAATGAGCAGTTCTTC